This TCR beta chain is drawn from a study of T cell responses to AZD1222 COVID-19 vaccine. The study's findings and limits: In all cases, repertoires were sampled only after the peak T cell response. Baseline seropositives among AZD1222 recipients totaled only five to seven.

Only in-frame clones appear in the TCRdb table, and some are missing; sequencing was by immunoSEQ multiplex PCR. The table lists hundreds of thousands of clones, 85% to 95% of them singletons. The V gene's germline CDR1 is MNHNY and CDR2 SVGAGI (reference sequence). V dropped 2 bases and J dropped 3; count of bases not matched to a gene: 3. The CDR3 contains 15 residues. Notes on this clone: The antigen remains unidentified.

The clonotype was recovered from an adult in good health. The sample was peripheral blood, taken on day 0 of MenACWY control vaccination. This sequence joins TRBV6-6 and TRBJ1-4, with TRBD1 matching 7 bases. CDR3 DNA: TGTGCCAGCAGTTACCGACAGGGAGCTAATGAAAAACTGTTTTTT. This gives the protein CASSYRQGANEKLFF.